Below, 12 T cell receptor beta chains from the same sample are listed, as sequenced in a study of tumor-infiltrating lymphocytes in primary liver carcinoma. Co-extraction yielded RNA and DNA from about 20-30 mg of unsorted bulk tissue. From approximately 530 ng of total RNA, TCR beta-specific cDNA was reverse-transcribed using a constant-region primer. A slightly modified ARM-PCR protocol with three nested multiplex PCR rounds produced these TCR beta libraries. TRBV1-TRBV30 forward primers paired with a C-beta reverse primer were used in the first two PCR rounds, which ran 9 to 10 cycles each. From the multiplex PCR reads, TCRdb called clonotypes with MiXCR, one entry per CDR3 protein. The sample yields about 43,000 distinct CDR3 sequences, approximately 73% seen once. Sequencing was done on a sample of liver tumor tissue from sampling region 2. The subset here: tumor region T2, inferior pole. All receptors derive from a middle-aged man with primary liver carcinoma and hepatitis B virus infection.

As to this clonotype: At one of its ends the junction is not consistent with the germline gene, which may arise from a read error. V is TRBV11-2 and J is TRBJ2-4, with D uncertain. The germline CDR1 and CDR2 sequences are SGHAT and FQNNGV. This CDR3 spans 15 amino acids. The CDR3 nucleotides are TGTGCCAGCACCAAATCGGCGGTAGCCAAAAACACTCAGTACTTC. It translates to CASTKSAVAKNTQYF.

In regard to this clonotype: Lacking the conserved final phenylalanine or tryptophan, this CDR3 likely reflects a read error. This chain links TRBV28 with TRBJ1-5, with 11 bases lining up with TRBD1. Germline V lookup: CDR1 MDHEN, CDR2 SYDVKM. The V segment lost 8 bases and the J segment 5 bases; nucleotides outside the gene matches: 8. The CDR3 sequence is 15 residues long. The CDR3 DNA reads TGTGCCAGCGGTGGTGGACAGGGGGCTTATCAGCCCCAGCATCTT. Translation gives CASGGGQGAYQPQHL.

J is TRBJ1-1 and V is TRBV12-3 or TRBV12-4, with no clear D. The CDR3 contains 14 residues. The V and J ends lost 7 bases and 1 base respectively, with 13 bases between them. The CDR3 is CASNFKGWNTEAFF. The CDR3 DNA is TGTGCCAGCAATTTTAAAGGGTGGAACACTGAAGCTTTCTTT.

This chain joins TRBV28 and TRBJ1-4; D ambiguous. V gave up 5 bases and J gave up 8 bases, with 15 bases separating them. Germline V gene lookup returns CDR1 MDHEN and CDR2 SYDVKM. This CDR3 has 14 amino acids. CDR3 protein: CASSPPAGSEKLFF. DNA for the CDR3: TGTGCCAGCAGTCCGCCGGCGGGAAGCGAAAAACTGTTTTTT.

A remark on this clonotype: A read error may explain this, as a much larger clone is one base away. This chain connects TRBV7-9 to TRBJ2-7; D unclear. Trimming took 8 bases from V and 6 from J, leaving 14 bases between them. CDR1 SEHNR and CDR2 FQNEAQ come from the germline V gene (reference sequence). This CDR3 is built from 12 residues. CDR3 DNA: TGTGCCAGCTGCCAGGAACAGAGCGAGCAGTACTTC. Its translation: CASCQEQSEQYF.

Regarding this clonotype: One end of the junction is discordant with germline, which a read error may explain. This chain uses TRBV11-3 with TRBJ2-1; possible D gene TRBD2, 5 bases. This CDR3 has 14 amino acids. Germline V gene lookup returns CDR1 SGHNT and CDR2 YENEEA. The CDR3 here is CSSGLFPAYNEQFF. CDR3 bases: TGTTCCAGCGGCTTATTTCCGGCCTACAATGAGCAGTTCTTC. The full variable domain, completed using reference TRBV11-3 and TRBJ2-1, is EAGVVQSPRYKIIEKKQPVAFWCNPISGHNTLYWYLQNLGQGPELLIRYENEEAVDDSQLPKDRFSAERLKGVDSTLKIQPAELGDSAVYLCSSGLFPAYNEQFFGPGTRLTVL.

The genes are TRBV11-2 and TRBJ2-6; no clear D. V dropped 5 bases and J dropped 0 bases, with 17 bases sitting between them. This CDR3 has 18 amino acids. Per the germline V gene, CDR1 is SGHAT and CDR2 is FQNNGV. The CDR3 DNA reads TGTGCCAGCAGCAGCTGGGTATCTAATCTCTCTGGGGCCAACGTCCTGACTTTC. Amino acids: CASSSWVSNLSGANVLTF.

As for this clonotype: One junction end does not reproduce the germline sequence, and a read error may be involved. The chain carries TRBV11-2 and TRBJ2-5; tentatively, D is TRBD1 (5 bases). CDR3 size: 15 residues. Germline V lookup: CDR1 SGHAT, CDR2 FQNNGV. CDR3 residues: CASSLGARGQEIQYF. CDR3 coding DNA: TGTGCCAGCAGCTTAGGGGCTAGAGGACAAGAGATCCAGTACTTT.

A remark on this clonotype: One junction end does not reproduce the germline sequence, and a read error may be involved. V gene TRBV28 combines with J gene TRBJ2-3, with D possibly being TRBD1 (6 bases). The CDR3 totals 16 residues. CDR1 MDHEN and CDR2 SYDVKM come from the germline V gene. CDR3 residues: CGSSYYRVQQQDTQYF. For the CDR3, the DNA is TGTGGCAGCAGCTACTACAGGGTGCAGCAGCAGGATACGCAGTATTTT.

This clonotype was observed once. The chain couples TRBV5-1 to TRBJ2-1; TRBD2 matches 9 bases. V shed 7 bases and J 9 bases; nucleotides not matched to a gene: 14. Per the germline V gene, CDR1 is SGHRS and CDR2 is YFSETQ. The CDR3 is 15 residues long. This CDR3 reads CASGSWTSDNIEQFF. Here the CDR3 DNA reads TGCGCCAGCGGCAGCTGGACTAGCGACAACATTGAGCAGTTCTTC.

As concerns this clonotype: Because it lacks the conserved phenylalanine or tryptophan at the end, this CDR3 is likely a read error. The chain has TRBV5-1 and TRBJ2-5, with unresolved D. CDR3 length: 14 residues. The V gene's germline CDR1 is SGHRS and CDR2 YFSETQ. The CDR3 is CASSLAKSQETQYS. CDR3 in DNA: TGCGCTAGCAGCTTGGCAAAATCCCAAGAGACCCAGTACTCC.

As concerns this clonotype: The junction departs from germline at one end; a sequencing error may be responsible. V is TRBV6-1 and J is TRBJ2-5; 7 positions match TRBD1. Germline CDR1 reads MNHNS; CDR2 reads SASEGT. The CDR3 consists of 16 residues. The CDR3, as DNA: TGTGCCAACAGTGAAGAGGAAGGGACAGACCAAGAGACCCAGTATTTC. The encoded protein is CANSEEEGTDQETQYF.